The source of this T cell receptor (beta chain) is a study of T-cell reconstitution after alpha-beta-depleted transplantation in children. V was pared by 6 bases and J by 6 bases, with 20 bases between. CDR1 is SGHTA, CDR2 FQGTGA, per germline. The CDR3 runs to 15 residues. Only a few counts were recorded for this clonotype. A TCRbeta library incorporating unique molecular identifiers was prepared. Each CDR3 protein gets one entry after TCRdb re-called the PCR reads with MiXCR. The table lists nearly 550,000 distinct CDR3 sequences, 15% to 20% of them singletons. The source was PBMCs from the stem cell graft donor, collected from the stem cell graft. This TCR was sampled from a human donor who donated a stem cell graft to a child with acute lymphoblastic leukemia. The V and J genes are TRBV7-3 and TRBJ1-1, with TRBD1 as a possible D gene (5 bases). The CDR3 here is CASRPIGTVLSEAFF. Written as DNA, the CDR3 is TGTGCCAGCAGACCTATCGGGACCGTCTTATCTGAAGCTTTCTTT.